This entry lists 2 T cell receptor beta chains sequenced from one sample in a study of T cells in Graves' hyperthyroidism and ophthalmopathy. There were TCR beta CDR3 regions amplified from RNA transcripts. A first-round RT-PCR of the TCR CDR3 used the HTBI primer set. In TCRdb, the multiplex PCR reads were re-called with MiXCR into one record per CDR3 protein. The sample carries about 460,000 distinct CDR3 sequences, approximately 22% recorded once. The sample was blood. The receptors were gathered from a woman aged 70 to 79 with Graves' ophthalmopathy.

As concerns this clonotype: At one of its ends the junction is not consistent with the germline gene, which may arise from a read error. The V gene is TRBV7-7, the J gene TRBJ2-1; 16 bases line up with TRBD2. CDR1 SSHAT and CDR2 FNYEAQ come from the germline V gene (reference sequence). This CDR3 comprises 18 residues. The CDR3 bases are TGTGCTAGCAGCACCGGGACTAGCGGGAGGGCACCCTACAATGAGCAGTTCTTC. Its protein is CASSTGTSGRAPYNEQFF.

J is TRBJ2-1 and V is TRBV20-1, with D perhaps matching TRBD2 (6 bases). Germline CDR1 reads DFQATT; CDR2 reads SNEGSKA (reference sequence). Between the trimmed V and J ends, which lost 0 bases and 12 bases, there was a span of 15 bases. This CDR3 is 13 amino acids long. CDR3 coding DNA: TGCAGTGCTAGAGATCCAACTAGGCGGGGGCAGTTCTTC. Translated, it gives CSARDPTRRGQFF.